A single sample gave rise to the 14 T cell receptor beta chains below, sequenced in a study of T cells in pancreatic ductal adenocarcinoma. Clones were sequenced by immunoSEQ multiplex PCR, and TCRdb holds only the in-frame ones, with some missing. This table holds 30,000 or so clones, 85% to 95% found once. Selected pancreatic ductal adenocarcinoma patients had undergone surgery without neoadjuvant therapy. Sequencing was performed on PBMCs. Receptors were obtained from a human donor with pancreatic ductal adenocarcinoma.

This rearrangement joins TRBV19 to TRBJ1-2; 8 bases line up with TRBD1. The CDR3 is 13 amino acids. Germline V gives CDR1 LNHDA, CDR2 SQIVND (reference sequence). The V segment lost 3 bases and the J segment 8 bases; nucleotides outside the gene matches: 5. In DNA form, the CDR3 reads TGTGCCAGTAGTATCGGGACAGGCTCCGGCTACACCTTC. As protein: CASSIGTGSGYTF.

This chain joins TRBV6-6 and TRBJ1-2; tentatively, D is TRBD1 (5 bases). Trimming stripped 2 bases from V and 8 bases from J, with 12 bases between. The germline V gene has CDR1 MNHNY and CDR2 SVGAGI (reference sequence). The CDR3 has 13 residues. Here the CDR3 DNA reads TGTGCCAGCAGTTACGACTACCAGGGAGGCTACACCTTC. Its translation is CASSYDYQGGYTF.

The chain is built from TRBV4-1 and TRBJ2-3; TRBD2 agrees at 13 bases. Trimming cost V 2 bases and J 3 bases; bases outside gene matches: 8. The CDR3 contains 18 residues. Per the germline V gene, CDR1 is MGHRA and CDR2 is YSYEKL. Here the CDR3 reads CASSQLNPGLAGTDTQYF. In DNA, the CDR3 is TGCGCCAGCAGCCAACTCAACCCGGGACTAGCGGGAACAGATACGCAGTATTTT.

The DNA for the CDR3 is TGTGCCAGCAGCTTAGGCAGGAGGAACACTGAAGCTTTCTTT. Translating gives CASSLGRRNTEAFF. This chain joins TRBV7-8 and TRBJ1-1; D unresolved. From germline, CDR1 is SGHVS and CDR2 FQNEAQ. The V gene lost 1 base and the J gene lost 1 base, with 7 bases spanning the gap. The CDR3 is made up of 14 amino acids.

This clone has only a few counts. The chain carries TRBV4-2 and TRBJ1-5; 7 bases agree with TRBD1. Per the germline V gene, CDR1 is LGHNA and CDR2 is YNFKEQ. V was clipped by 0 bases and J by 7 bases; unmatched bases: 9. The CDR3 length is 16 residues. CDR3 sequence (DNA): TGTGCCAGCAGCCAAGATGAGGGGGCAAGGGGACAGCCCCAGCATTTT. Translation: CASSQDEGARGQPQHF.

The chain uses TRBV6-6 and TRBJ1-1; 9 bases match TRBD1. CDR1 MNHNY and CDR2 SVGAGI come from the germline V gene (reference sequence). This CDR3 has 15 amino acids. Trimming at V came to 2 bases and at J to 3 bases, leaving 4 bases not matched to a gene. The CDR3 reads CASSYLRDRDTEAFF. In nucleotides, the CDR3 is TGTGCCAGCAGTTACCTCCGGGACAGGGACACTGAAGCTTTCTTT.

This clone is a singleton in its sample. This rearrangement joins TRBV19 to TRBJ2-2, with D perhaps TRBD1 (6 bases). V was clipped by 3 bases and J by 1 base, with 9 bases between them. Germline assignment: CDR1 LNHDA and CDR2 SQIVND (reference sequence). The CDR3 is 15 amino acids. The CDR3, as DNA: TGTGCCAGTAGTATCGGACAGTTGAACACCGGGGAGCTGTTTTTT. It yields the protein CASSIGQLNTGELFF.

The chain employs TRBV5-1 and TRBJ1-6; 7 nucleotides agree with TRBD1. Germline V CDR1 and CDR2: SGHRS, YFSETQ. The J segment lost 7 bases and the V segment lost 6 bases, leaving 7 bases of the junction unmatched. CDR3 length: 14 amino acids. In DNA, the CDR3 is TGCGCCAGCAAACTGACAGGGAGCAATTCACCCCTCCACTTT. Residues: CASKLTGSNSPLHF. Together with reference TRBV5-1 and TRBJ1-6, the CDR3 gives the full variable domain: KAGVTQTPRYLIKTRGQQVTLSCSPISGHRSVSWYQQTPGQGLQFLFEYFSETQRNKGNFPGRFSGRQFSNSRSEMNVSTLELGDSALYLCASKLTGSNSPLHFGNGTRLTVT.

V usage is TRBV7-2 and J usage is TRBJ1-2, with D unresolved. Germline V gives CDR1 SGHTA, CDR2 FQGNSA. V dropped 3 bases and J dropped 8 bases, with 13 bases sitting between them. CDR3 length: 13 residues. Here the CDR3 DNA reads TGTGCCAGCAGCTTCACGGGCTTTTACGGCTACACCTTC. Translating it yields CASSFTGFYGYTF.

The rearrangement uses TRBV2 and TRBJ1-6; TRBD1 matches at 7 bases. The CDR3 spans 15 residues. Germline CDR1 is SNHLY and CDR2 is FYNNEI. V was clipped by 6 bases and J by 9 bases; unmatched bases: 11. The CDR3 DNA reads TGTGCCAGCAGGCCTGAACAGGGGATCGGTTCACCCCTCCACTTT. It translates to CASRPEQGIGSPLHF.

The chain links TRBV5-4 to TRBJ2-3; D unresolved. Per the germline V gene, CDR1 is SGHNT and CDR2 is YYREEE (reference sequence). The CDR3 loop spans 13 amino acids. V dropped 2 bases and J dropped 4 bases, with 8 bases sitting between them. CDR3 residues: CASSFSSADTQYF. CDR3 sequence (DNA): TGTGCCAGCAGCTTTAGCTCAGCAGATACGCAGTATTTT.

This clone was counted a single time. The chain combines TRBV7-9 with TRBJ2-2; maybe TRBD1 (5 bases). The germline CDR1 and CDR2 sequences are SEHNR and FQNEAQ (reference sequence). Between the trimmed V and J ends, which lost 2 bases and 5 bases, there was a span of 12 bases. This CDR3 region has 15 residues. As DNA, the CDR3 is TGTGCCAGCAGCTTACCAGGGCCGCGGACCGGGGAGCTGTTTTTT. This codes for CASSLPGPRTGELFF.

This rearrangement joins TRBV28 to TRBJ1-5; D is undetermined. Germline lookup yields CDR1 MDHEN and CDR2 SYDVKM. The CDR3 is made up of 11 amino acids. Trimming took 4 bases from V and 7 from J, leaving 5 bases between them. CDR3 residues: CASSSGQPQHF. DNA of the CDR3: TGTGCCAGCAGTTCGGGGCAGCCCCAGCATTTT.

CDR3 DNA: TGTGCCAGCAGCTTATCAGGGACGGGCTACGAGCAGTACTTC. Amino acid sequence: CASSLSGTGYEQYF. The chain combines TRBV7-9 with TRBJ2-7; D is possibly TRBD1 or TRBD2 (5 bases each). The germline CDR1 and CDR2 sequences are SEHNR and FQNEAQ (reference sequence). V lost 2 bases to trimming and J lost 3 bases, with 11 bases between them. This CDR3 contains 14 residues.